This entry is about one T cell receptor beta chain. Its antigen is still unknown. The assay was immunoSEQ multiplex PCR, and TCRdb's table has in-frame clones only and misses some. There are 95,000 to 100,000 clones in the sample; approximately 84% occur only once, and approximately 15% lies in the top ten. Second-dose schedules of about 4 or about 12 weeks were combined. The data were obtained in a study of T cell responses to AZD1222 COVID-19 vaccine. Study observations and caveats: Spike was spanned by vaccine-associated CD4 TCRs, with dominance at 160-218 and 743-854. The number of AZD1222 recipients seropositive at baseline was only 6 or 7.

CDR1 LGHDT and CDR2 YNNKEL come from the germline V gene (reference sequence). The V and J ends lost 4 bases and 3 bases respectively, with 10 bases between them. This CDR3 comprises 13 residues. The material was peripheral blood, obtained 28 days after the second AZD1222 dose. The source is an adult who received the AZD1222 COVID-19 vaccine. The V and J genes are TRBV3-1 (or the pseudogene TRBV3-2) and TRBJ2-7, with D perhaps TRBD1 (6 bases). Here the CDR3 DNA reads TGTGCCAGCAGCCTGGGGGCCTTCTACGAGCAGTACTTC. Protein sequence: CASSLGAFYEQYF.